This record concerns one T cell receptor (beta chain) sequence. The clone's antigen remains unknown. No base quality values were provided; no much bigger clone lies one nucleotide off. The sample belongs to a study of Ad26.COV2.S vaccination and SARS-CoV-2 variants (dated by TCRdb to the early 2020s). As for the study more broadly: TCRbeta repertoire sequencing served as the tool for gauging how specific and how broad the SARS-CoV-2-reactive T cell receptors were following Ad26.COV2.S vaccination. The TCR-sequenced set comprised approximately 32 samples: some 20 Ad26.COV2.S vaccine recipients, 5 placebo recipients and 8 SARS-CoV-2 convalescent individuals.

From the germline V gene (reference sequence), CDR1 is MNHNY and CDR2 is SVGAGI. Including cysteine and phenylalanine, the CDR3 has 15 amino acids. The retained sequence is limited to the CDR3, 45 bases, with the frame set at the first base. Relative to germline, V is 2 bases shorter and J is 1 base shorter, with 12 bases between their ends. This specimen's time point label, interpreted: individuals recovered from natural SARS-CoV-2 infection. The immunoSEQ Assay was the method used to sequence TCRbeta CDR3 regions. After extraction, genomic DNA underwent amplification by bias-controlled multiplex PCR, followed by high-throughput sequencing. Concerning the study's data processing: To quantify the absolute abundance of each unique TCRbeta CDR3 region, sequences were collapsed and filtered. T cell fraction was estimated by normalization of TCRbeta template counts to usable DNA, with usable DNA being measured through amplification of reference genes present in all nucleated cells. Repertoire TCRs were annotated as SARS-CoV-2-specific by exact matching of V gene, CDR3 amino acid sequence and J gene to a known reactive TCR set. The reference SARS-CoV-2 TCR set came from MIRA and was filtered for enrichment in COVID-19-positive ImmuneCODE repertoires, removing public or cross-reactive TCRs. Using the MIRA antigens, annotated TCRs were further analysed by specific ORF or by position within an ORF. Breadth was defined as annotated unique rearrangements over total unique productive rearrangements; depth was the summed frequency of those rearrangements. Group comparisons of TCR breadth used two-sided Wilcoxon rank-sum tests. Not all clones reach the TCRdb copy of this immuneACCESS table, which keeps in-frame sequences only. Checked studies attribute under half of the gap to unresolved V genes and leave the rest unexplained. V and J calls and clone size follow that table, whereas D and trimming were derived from the DNA. The sample records roughly 150,000 clones, 86% of which are singletons. Around 5% of the sample lies in the top ten.

The paper as a whole reports these results and caveats: Comparable non-spike TCR breadth was observed between vaccine and placebo recipients, consistent with only spike being contained in the vaccine. After vaccination, substantial breadth of spike-specific CD8+ and CD4+ T cell responses was reported. It was noted by the authors that total T cell responses may have been underestimated by the TCR breadth and depth analyses. Higher spike-specific TCR breadth was observed in Ad26.COV2.S recipients than in placebo recipients (P = 0.0014).

The sequence is built from TRBV6-6 and TRBJ2-7; the D gene cannot be resolved beyond TRBD1 or TRBD2, each matching 5 bases. The specimen was peripheral blood, collected after recovery from COVID-19. This receptor was identified in a human donor who had recovered from COVID-19. The CDR3 reads CASSYPGRGSYEQYF. The sequence in DNA is TGTGCCAGCAGTTACCCGGGACGAGGTTCCTACGAGCAGTACTTC.